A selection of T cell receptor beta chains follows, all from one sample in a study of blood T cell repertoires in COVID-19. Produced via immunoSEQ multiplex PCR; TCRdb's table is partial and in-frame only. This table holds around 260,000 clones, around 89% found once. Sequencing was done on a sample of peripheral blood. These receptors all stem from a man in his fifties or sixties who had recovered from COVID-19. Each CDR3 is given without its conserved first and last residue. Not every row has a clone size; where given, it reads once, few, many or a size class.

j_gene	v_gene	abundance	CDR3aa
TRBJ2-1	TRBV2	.	ASTKREQF
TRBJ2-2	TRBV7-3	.	ASRLLAGGITGELF
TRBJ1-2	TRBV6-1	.	ASSESGQGLNYGYT
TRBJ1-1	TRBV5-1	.	ASSSTKVGQGNTEAF
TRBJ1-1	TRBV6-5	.	ATGMTRNTEAF
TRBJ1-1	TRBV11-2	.	ASSQNRDTEAF
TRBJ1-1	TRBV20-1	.	SGRSQTEAF
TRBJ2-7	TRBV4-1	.	ASSLGQGSYEQY
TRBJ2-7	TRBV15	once	ATSSGQVRSYEQY
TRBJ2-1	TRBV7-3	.	ASSLQGREQF
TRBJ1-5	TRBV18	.	ASSRADRGSQPQH
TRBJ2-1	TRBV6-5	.	ATRQDPPSYNEQF
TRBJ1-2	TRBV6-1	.	ASSEQGTYT
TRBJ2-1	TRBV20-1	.	SASSASGGWSYNEQF
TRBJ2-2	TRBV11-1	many	ASSLRRGSDTGELF
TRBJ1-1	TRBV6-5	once	ASSYGGDSEAF
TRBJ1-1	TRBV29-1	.	SGGQGEGTEAF
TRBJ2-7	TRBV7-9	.	ASSPRAQGGTGEQY
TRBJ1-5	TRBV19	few	ASQRMDRINQPQH
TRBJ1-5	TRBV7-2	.	ASSLAGGQPQH
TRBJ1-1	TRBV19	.	ASSTRGITEAF
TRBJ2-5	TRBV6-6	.	ASLGSRRGWVETQY
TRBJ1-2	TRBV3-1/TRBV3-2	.	ASSPAEGRPGA
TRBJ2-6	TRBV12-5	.	ASGFGNSGANVLT
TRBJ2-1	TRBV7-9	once	ASSSGLLSYNEQF
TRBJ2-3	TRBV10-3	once	AISESGTSGGTSTDTQY
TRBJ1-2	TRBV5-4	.	ASSLPGTVENYGYT
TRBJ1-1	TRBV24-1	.	ATGRTGNNTEAF
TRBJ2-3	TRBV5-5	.	ASSLAFQGYDGDTQY
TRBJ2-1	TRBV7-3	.	ASSLQGQLNLNEQF
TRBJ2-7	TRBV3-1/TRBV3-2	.	ASSQETGSSSYEQY
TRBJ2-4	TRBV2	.	ARTGQGLAKNIQY
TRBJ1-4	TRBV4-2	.	ASSQSRGEKLF
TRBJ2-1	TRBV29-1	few	SVDRTGVDSEQF
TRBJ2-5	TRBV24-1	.	ATSDVGQGRETQY
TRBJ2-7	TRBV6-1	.	ASSEALDWQGADEQY
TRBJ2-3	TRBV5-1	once	ASSVSTDTQY
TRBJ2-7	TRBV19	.	ASSGTGGSYEQY
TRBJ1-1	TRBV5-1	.	ASSSVVRTGRNTEAF
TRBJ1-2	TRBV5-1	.	ASTARGPDGYT
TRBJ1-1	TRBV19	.	ASTLQGPNTEAF
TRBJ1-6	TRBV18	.	ASSPGTGVSPLH
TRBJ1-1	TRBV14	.	ASSHILGGPNTEAF
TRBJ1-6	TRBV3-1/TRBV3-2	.	ASSQPGAHHNSPLH
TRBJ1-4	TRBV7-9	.	ASSLEGTEALHEKLF